One sample yielded the 27 T cell receptor beta chains listed below, sequenced in a study of blood T cell repertoires in COVID-19. Data came from immunoSEQ multiplex PCR; TCRdb stores just in-frame clones and leaves some out. The sample carries about 140,000 clones, approximately 83% recorded once. The sequencing input was peripheral blood. The source is a human donor in a cohort sampled during active COVID-19.

The V and J genes are TRBV5-6 and TRBJ2-7, with D tentatively TRBD2 (6 bases). The CDR3 is made up of 17 amino acids. Per germline, CDR1 SGHDT and CDR2 YYEEEE. With 4 bases removed from V and 5 bases from J, the gap between germline ends came to 25 bases. The CDR3 here is CASSPVGLATSPHEQYF. DNA of the CDR3: TGTGCCAGCAGCCCTGTGGGGCTAGCGACGAGCCCCCACGAGCAGTACTTC.

CDR3 region: CASTVGQGGEQYF. CDR3 nucleotide sequence: TGTGCCAGCACTGTCGGACAGGGAGGGGAGCAGTACTTC. The chain carries TRBV2 and TRBJ2-7; D is perhaps TRBD1 (8 bases). Trimming removed 7 bases from V and 7 bases from J, with 17 bases in between. The CDR3 is made up of 13 amino acids. Germline assignment: CDR1 SNHLY and CDR2 FYNNEI.

The chain links TRBV5-1 to TRBJ2-1, with 11 bases matching TRBD2. V shed 2 bases, J shed 5 bases, and the junction held 6 bases outside the gene matches. Germline-derived CDR1 and CDR2 are SGHRS and YFSETQ. This CDR3 has 16 amino acids. In DNA form, the CDR3 reads TGCGCCAGCAGCTTCTTAGCGGGAGGGCCGAACAATGAGCAGTTCTTC. Translating it yields CASSFLAGGPNNEQFF.

The chain couples TRBV28 to TRBJ2-1, with D possibly TRBD1 on 5 matching bases. This CDR3 spans 14 amino acids. Between the trimmed V and J ends, which lost 2 bases and 5 bases, there was a span of 10 bases. Germline CDR1 reads MDHEN; CDR2 reads SYDVKM. The CDR3 region has the DNA TGTGCCAGCAGTTTACCGGCAGGGAACAATGAGCAGTTCTTC. This translates into CASSLPAGNNEQFF.

The chain couples TRBV6-2 or TRBV6-3 to TRBJ2-7; TRBD2 aligns across 13 bases. Looked up from germline, CDR1 is MNHEY and CDR2 is SVGEGT. The V and J ends lost 5 bases and 1 base, in that order; junction bases with no gene match: 5. The length of the CDR3 is 16 residues. CDR3 protein: CASSDGLAGVSYEQYF. The CDR3 DNA sequence: TGTGCCAGCAGTGACGGACTAGCGGGAGTTTCCTACGAGCAGTACTTC.

This clone appeared a single time. The chain has TRBV18 and TRBJ2-3, with a tentative D call TRBD2 (5 bases). The CDR3 has 13 amino acids. CDR1 KGHSH and CDR2 LQKENI come from the germline V gene. V lost 4 bases to trimming and J lost 5 bases, with 10 bases between them. The CDR3 reads CASSLFEGDTQYF. The CDR3 DNA reads TGTGCCAGCTCACTTTTCGAGGGAGATACGCAGTATTTT.

This rearrangement joins TRBV19 to TRBJ2-5; the match to TRBD2 covers 16 bases. The CDR3 has 16 amino acids. Losses at the gene ends were 5 bases for V and 5 bases for J; bases not matched to a gene: 5. Looked up from germline, CDR1 is LNHDA and CDR2 is SQIVND (reference sequence). CDR3 bases: TGTGCCAGTAGTCGAGGGACTAGCGGGAGGGCGGAGACCCAGTACTTC. As protein: CASSRGTSGRAETQYF.

The V call is TRBV5-6, the J call TRBJ2-1, with 10 bases fitting TRBD2. With 5 bases clipped from V and 4 bases from J, the junction kept 6 bases outside the gene matches. Germline V gives CDR1 SGHDT, CDR2 YYEEEE. The CDR3 consists of 15 residues. This chain's CDR3 is CASRNLAGAYNEQFF. The CDR3, as DNA: TGTGCCAGCAGGAATCTAGCGGGAGCATACAATGAGCAGTTCTTC.

The chain joins TRBV23-1 to TRBJ2-1, with a tentative D call TRBD1 (6 bases). TRBV23-1 is filed as an ORF, its function uncertain. Trimming removed 2 bases at V and 3 bases at J, with 29 bases between. The CDR3 consists of 21 residues. This CDR3 reads CASSQTNLPYGTIIHYNEQFF. DNA for the CDR3: TGCGCCAGCAGTCAAACCAACCTACCCTACGGGACAATTATCCACTACAATGAGCAGTTCTTC.

The V call is TRBV11-3, the J call TRBJ2-1; 10 bases line up with TRBD2. The junction had 6 bases not matched to a gene; V was cut back by 2 bases and J by 11 bases. The CDR3 sequence is 14 residues long. Per germline, CDR1 SGHNT and CDR2 YENEEA. The CDR3 loop is CASSLRTSGVQQFF. In nucleotides, the CDR3 is TGTGCCAGCAGCTTACGGACTAGCGGCGTACAGCAGTTCTTC. Looking up the rest from reference TRBV11-3 and TRBJ2-1 gives the full variable domain: EAGVVQSPRYKIIEKKQPVAFWCNPISGHNTLYWYLQNLGQGPELLIRYENEEAVDDSQLPKDRFSAERLKGVDSTLKIQPAELGDSAVYLCASSLRTSGVQQFFGPGTRLTVL.

This clone occurred a few times. The V gene is TRBV6-2 or TRBV6-3, the J gene TRBJ1-5; D remains ambiguous. The V end was cut by 3 bases, the J end by 4 bases, with 7 bases between. Germline assignment: CDR1 MNHEY and CDR2 SVGEGT. The CDR3 consists of 13 residues. For the CDR3, the DNA is TGTGCCAGCAGTTATTCAACAAATCAGCCCCAGCATTTT. This codes for CASSYSTNQPQHF.

The chain joins TRBV2 to TRBJ2-3; 11 bases agree with TRBD2. The germline V gene has CDR1 SNHLY and CDR2 FYNNEI. Trimming at V came to 8 bases and at J to 2 bases, leaving 3 bases not matched to a gene. The CDR3 is made up of 14 amino acids. CDR3 nucleotide sequence: TGTGCCAGCGGACTAGCGGGCCTCACAGATACGCAGTATTTT. Translated: CASGLAGLTDTQYF.

This chain connects TRBV4-2 to TRBJ2-7; TRBD2 agrees at 13 bases. The CDR3 runs 17 residues. From germline, CDR1 is LGHNA and CDR2 YNFKEQ. V lost 1 base and J lost 4; bases outside the gene matches: 7. In nucleotides, the CDR3 is TGTGCCAGCAGCCAAGGCTTAGGACTAGCGGGAGAGTACGAGCAGTACTTC. This sequence encodes CASSQGLGLAGEYEQYF.

V and J are TRBV5-1 and TRBJ2-7; D may be TRBD2 (6 bases). Between the trimmed V and J ends, which lost 2 bases and 5 bases, there was a span of 8 bases. CDR1 SGHRS and CDR2 YFSETQ come from the germline V gene. The CDR3 runs 12 residues. The CDR3 DNA sequence: TGCGCCAGCAGCTTACTAGCTGACGAGCAGTACTTC. It codes for CASSLLADEQYF.

This clone was observed a few times. The chain is built from TRBV2 and TRBJ1-1, with 7 bases identical to TRBD1. This CDR3 region has 14 residues. V gave up 4 bases and J gave up 1 base; unmatched junction bases: 3. The germline gives CDR1 SNHLY, CDR2 FYNNEI. This CDR3 is CASSAQGTNTEAFF. CDR3 DNA sequence: TGTGCCAGCAGTGCACAGGGGACGAACACTGAAGCTTTCTTT.

J is TRBJ1-2 and V is TRBV6-1; TRBD1 might be the D (6 bases). The CDR3 is 16 amino acids. Per the germline V gene, CDR1 is MNHNS and CDR2 is SASEGT. V shed 2 bases and J shed 2 bases, with 15 bases lying between them. CDR3 residues: CASSEFVGQPNYGYTF. CDR3 sequence (DNA): TGTGCCAGCAGTGAATTTGTAGGACAGCCCAACTATGGCTACACCTTC.

A remark on this clone: One end of the junction is discordant with germline, which a read error may explain. The chain is built from TRBV7-7 and TRBJ2-1; D is perhaps TRBD2 (5 bases). The CDR3 sequence is 14 residues long. CDR1 and CDR2 (germline): SSHAT, FNYEAQ (reference sequence). The CDR3 sequence is CASSLDTGNNEQFF. The CDR3, as DNA: TGTGCTAGCAGCTTAGACACGGGAAACAATGAGCAGTTCTTC.

The chain combines TRBV9 with TRBJ2-7; 7 bases match TRBD2. Germline assignment: CDR1 SGDLS and CDR2 YYNGEE. The CDR3 spans 14 residues. The ends lost 4 bases at V and 1 base at J; junction bases unmatched: 5. CDR3 sequence (DNA): TGTGCCAGCAGCCCCCGACTAGCTTCCTACGAGCAGTACTTC. Encoded protein: CASSPRLASYEQYF.

This chain uses TRBV30 with TRBJ1-5, with no clear D. The CDR3 spans 14 residues. Germline V lookup: CDR1 GTSNPN, CDR2 SVGIG (reference sequence). V lost 1 base and J lost 2, with 9 bases in between. In nucleotides, the CDR3 is TGTGCCTGGAGTGCGCAACATGGCAATCAGCCCCAGCATTTT. Translating gives CAWSAQHGNQPQHF.

This clone was observed a single time. This rearrangement joins TRBV19 to TRBJ2-1; 7 positions match TRBD2. The ends lost 3 bases at V and 1 base at J; junction bases unmatched: 6. This CDR3 spans 16 amino acids. In germline, CDR1 is LNHDA, CDR2 SQIVND (reference sequence). The CDR3 sequence: CASSIHGEGSYNEQFF. The CDR3 bases are TGTGCCAGTAGTATCCACGGGGAGGGATCCTACAATGAGCAGTTCTTC.

V gene TRBV5-5 combines with J gene TRBJ1-2; TRBD1 matches at 8 bases. Germline V gene data show CDR1 as SGHKS and CDR2 as YYEKEE (reference sequence). The CDR3 consists of 14 residues. V was clipped by 0 bases and J by 4 bases; unmatched bases: 2. Here the CDR3 DNA reads TGTGCCAGCAGCTTGGAGGACAGGGTCTATGGCTACACCTTC. This sequence encodes CASSLEDRVYGYTF. The full variable domain, its missing parts supplied by reference TRBV5-5 and TRBJ1-2, is DAGVTQSPTHLIKTRGQQVTLRCSPISGHKSVSWYQQVLGQGPQFIFQYYEKEERGRGNFPDRFSARQFPNYSSELNVNALLLGDSALYLCASSLEDRVYGYTFGSGTRLTVV.

In regard to this clone: An end of the junction differs from the germline gene, which may be a read error. This chain links TRBV20-1 with TRBJ1-2; TRBD1 is a possible D gene (6 bases). Germline V gene sequence: CDR1 DFQATT, CDR2 SNEGSKA (reference sequence). The CDR3 has 15 amino acids. The CDR3, as DNA: TGCAGTGCTAGTGATCCCGGGACACCTAACCATGGCTACACCTTC. Translated, it gives CSASDPGTPNHGYTF.

This clone has a handful of counts. The chain recombines TRBV29-1 with TRBJ1-5; D gene uncertain. Trimming left V 7 bases short and J 1 base short, with 8 bases between. CDR1 SQVTM and CDR2 ANQGSEA come from the germline V gene. The CDR3 has 12 amino acids. CDR3 DNA sequence: TGCAGCGCCGGGATGAGCAATCAGCCCCAGCATTTT. Its protein product is CSAGMSNQPQHF.

A remark on this clone: The junction shows a germline mismatch at one end, possibly a read error. The V gene is TRBV28, the J gene TRBJ1-5, with D possibly being TRBD1 (6 bases). The CDR3 runs to 15 residues. Germline loops: CDR1 MDHEN, CDR2 SYDVKM. CDR3 nucleotides: TGTGCCAGCAGTCCCATTGGCGGGGGCAAACAGCCCCAGCATTTT. This encodes CASSPIGGGKQPQHF.

This sequence joins TRBV19 and TRBJ1-2; 8 bases agree with TRBD1. Germline lookup yields CDR1 LNHDA and CDR2 SQIVND (reference sequence). The CDR3 sequence is 15 residues long. V lost 2 bases and J lost 6; bases outside the gene matches: 8. DNA of the CDR3: TGTGCCAGTAGTATACCTCGACAGGGGAAGGATGGCTACACCTTC. Translation gives CASSIPRQGKDGYTF.

V gene TRBV5-4 combines with J gene TRBJ2-2; weak D call: TRBD2 (7 bases). The CDR3 length is 16 residues. CDR1 and CDR2 from the germline V gene are SGHNT and YYREEE (reference sequence). The V and J ends lost 4 bases and 3 bases respectively, with 16 bases between them. DNA for the CDR3: TGTGCCAGCAGCCCGGGCCGGGGGGCTGACACCGGGGAGCTGTTTTTT. Translating gives CASSPGRGADTGELFF. The variable domain in full, completed from reference TRBV5-4 and TRBJ2-2, reads ETGVTQSPTHLIKTRGQQVTLRCSSQSGHNTVSWYQQALGQGPQFIFQYYREEENGRGNFPPRFSGLQFPNYSSELNVNALELDDSALYLCASSPGRGADTGELFFGEGSRLTVL.

The V call is TRBV30, the J call TRBJ1-2; D is undetermined. The CDR3 loop spans 11 amino acids. Germline CDR1 is GTSNPN and CDR2 is SVGIG (reference sequence). V lost 5 bases to trimming and J lost 7 bases, with 11 bases between them. The CDR3 coding sequence is TGTGCCTGGTCCCCCGGAGGTGGCTACACCTTC. Protein sequence: CAWSPGGGYTF.